A single sample gave rise to the 17 T cell receptor beta chains below, sequenced in a study of pediatric ulcerative colitis. TCRdb's copy holds only in-frame clones and misses some; the assay was immunoSEQ multiplex PCR. Among roughly 49,000 clones, about 79% were seen once, and the ten largest hold over 3%. The rectum was sampled with one to two pinch biopsies at colonoscopy. Input material: gut tissue. The origin of the receptors is a girl between 5 and 17 years old with moderate ulcerative colitis.

This chain joins TRBV6-5 and TRBJ2-7; TRBD1 agrees at 12 bases. The germline V gene has CDR1 MNHEY and CDR2 SVGAGI. V shed 6 bases, J shed 7 bases, and the junction held 10 bases outside the gene matches. CDR3 length equals 15 residues. CDR3 sequence (DNA): TGTGCCAGCAGGCCCGCGGGACAGGGGGCTTGGGAGCAGTACTTC. Translation: CASRPAGQGAWEQYF.

V gene TRBV27 combines with J gene TRBJ1-5, with D hard to call. Germline assignment: CDR1 MNHEY and CDR2 SMNVEV (reference sequence). There are 13 residues in the CDR3. Trimming shortened V by 3 bases and J by 3 bases, and 6 bases separated the two germline ends. Written as DNA, the CDR3 is TGTGCCAGCAGTTTCCAGTACAATCAGCCCCAGCATTTT. Its protein product is CASSFQYNQPQHF.

The chain links TRBV5-4 to TRBJ2-7, with D unclear. V lost 0 bases and J 1 base, leaving 11 bases between the germline ends. In germline, CDR1 is SGHNT, CDR2 YYREEE (reference sequence). CDR3 length: 15 amino acids. CDR3 amino acids: CASSLGQPTSYEQYF. The CDR3 bases are TGTGCCAGCAGCTTGGGCCAGCCTACATCCTACGAGCAGTACTTC.

The rearrangement joins TRBV7-2 to TRBJ1-1; the D gene is possibly TRBD1 (5 bases). The CDR3 runs to 15 residues. CDR1 is SGHTA, CDR2 FQGNSA, per germline. Trimming left V 1 base short and J 3 bases short, with 12 bases between. The CDR3 nucleotides are TGTGCCAGCAGCTTAGGTGTAGGGACGTACACTGAAGCTTTCTTT. Translating it yields CASSLGVGTYTEAFF.

This sequence joins TRBV7-9 and TRBJ1-2, with D possibly TRBD1 on 6 matching bases. This CDR3 comprises 15 residues. Trimming pared 1 base from V and 1 base from J, leaving 10 bases between. Germline V lookup: CDR1 SEHNR, CDR2 FQNEAQ (reference sequence). The CDR3 here is CASSLGGAGNYGYTF. CDR3 bases: TGTGCCAGCAGCTTAGGGGGGGCCGGTAACTATGGCTACACCTTC.

The chain has TRBV30 and TRBJ1-5; TRBD1 aligns across 7 bases. The J segment lost 7 bases and the V segment lost 3 bases, leaving 6 bases of the junction unmatched. This CDR3 region has 13 residues. Germline V gene sequence: CDR1 GTSNPN, CDR2 SVGIG (reference sequence). The CDR3 reads CAWSGDRAQPQHF. CDR3 DNA: TGTGCCTGGAGCGGAGACAGGGCCCAGCCCCAGCATTTT.

This clone was picked up one time. The chain uses TRBV6-6 and TRBJ1-1; no definite D call. CDR3 length equals 14 residues. From germline, CDR1 is MNHNY and CDR2 SVGAGI (reference sequence). Trimming cost V 5 bases and J 1 base, with 11 bases left between them. DNA of the CDR3: TGTGCCAGCAGTCCACAAGGTTGGAACACTGAAGCTTTCTTT. This codes for CASSPQGWNTEAFF.

This chain connects TRBV29-1 to TRBJ2-3; 10 positions agree with TRBD1. Germline CDR1 reads SQVTM; CDR2 reads ANQGSEA. The CDR3 is 15 amino acids. V dropped 7 bases and J dropped 3; count of bases not matched to a gene: 10. The CDR3: CSAQPGQGGTDTQYF. CDR3 DNA: TGCAGCGCCCAACCCGGACAGGGGGGAACAGATACGCAGTATTTT.

The chain uses TRBV2 and TRBJ2-5; the D gene is possibly TRBD1 (5 bases). The V gene's germline CDR1 is SNHLY and CDR2 FYNNEI. CDR3 length: 12 residues. V lost 6 bases, J lost 11 bases, and 16 bases lay in between. CDR3 bases: TGTGCCAGCAGAAAGGGGATTGGAGAGCAGTACTTC. Amino acid sequence: CASRKGIGEQYF. Filled out from reference TRBV2 and TRBJ2-5, the complete variable domain reads EPEVTQTPSHQVTQMGQEVILRCVPISNHLYFYWYRQILGQKVEFLVSFYNNEISEKSEIFDDQFSVERPDGSNFTLKIRSTKLEDSAMYFCASRKGIGEQYFGPGTRLLVL.

The chain has TRBV9 and TRBJ2-1, with D possibly TRBD2 on 6 matching bases. The CDR3 is made up of 16 amino acids. Germline lookup yields CDR1 SGDLS and CDR2 YYNGEE. Deletions cut 0 bases from V and 4 bases from J, with 14 bases between. CDR3 sequence reads: CASSVVASATYNEQFF. The CDR3 region has the DNA TGTGCCAGCAGCGTAGTGGCTAGCGCTACTTACAATGAGCAGTTCTTC.

The J gene is TRBJ2-1, the V gene TRBV7-2; D not certain. Trimming shortened V by 0 bases and J by 8 bases, and 14 bases separated the two germline ends. The CDR3 runs to 15 residues. Germline lookup yields CDR1 SGHTA and CDR2 FQGNSA. This CDR3 reads CASSLAADLYHEQFF. The CDR3 nucleotides read TGTGCCAGCAGCTTAGCGGCCGACTTGTACCATGAGCAGTTCTTC.

In this sample, this clone turned up once. This chain joins TRBV5-6 and TRBJ1-1, with D possibly TRBD1 on 5 matching bases. The germline V gene encodes CDR1 SGHDT and CDR2 YYEEEE. This CDR3 is 13 amino acids long. The V gene lost 1 base and the J gene lost 10 bases, with 14 bases spanning the gap. Here the CDR3 DNA reads TGTGCCAGCAGCTTGTCCAGGGACGGGGGAGCTTTCTTT. Protein: CASSLSRDGGAFF.

The chain links TRBV7-9 to TRBJ1-2, with D tentatively TRBD1 (6 bases). CDR1 is SEHNR, CDR2 FQNEAQ, per germline (reference sequence). V dropped 0 bases and J dropped 0 bases, with 17 bases sitting between them. This CDR3 region has 18 residues. The CDR3: CASSLASDSRLANYGYTF. The CDR3 DNA follows: TGTGCCAGCAGCTTAGCTTCGGACAGTCGATTAGCTAACTATGGCTACACCTTC.

J is TRBJ1-1 and V is TRBV2; no clear D gene. The length of the CDR3 is 13 residues. The germline CDR1 and CDR2 sequences are SNHLY and FYNNEI. Trimming cost V 4 bases and J 11 bases, with 17 bases left between them. CDR3 residues: CASSVAGPMAAFF. In nucleotides, the CDR3 is TGTGCCAGCAGTGTTGCTGGGCCTATGGCGGCTTTCTTT.

The chain carries TRBV10-2 and TRBJ1-5; 7 nucleotides agree with TRBD1. This CDR3 is built from 14 residues. The trim removed 6 bases at V and 3 bases at J, leaving 5 bases unmatched. Germline CDR1 reads WSHSY; CDR2 reads SAAADI. The CDR3 loop reads CASRAQGNNQPQHF. The CDR3 DNA reads TGCGCCAGCAGGGCACAGGGGAACAATCAGCCCCAGCATTTT.

V usage is TRBV5-4 and J usage is TRBJ1-1, with 12 positions matching TRBD1. The V segment lost 0 bases and the J segment 6 bases; nucleotides outside the gene matches: 3. Germline V gene sequence: CDR1 SGHNT, CDR2 YYREEE (reference sequence). The CDR3 extends over 15 amino acids. CDR3 nucleotides: TGTGCCAGCAGCTTGGGGGGACAGGGGGCATCTGAAGCTTTCTTT. Its translation: CASSLGGQGASEAFF.

The chain's CDR3 is CASSFSKNSPLHF. CDR3 DNA sequence: TGTGCCAGCAGCTTTTCTAAGAATTCACCCCTCCACTTT. This sequence joins TRBV7-2 and TRBJ1-6; D gene ambiguous. Trimming removed 3 bases at V and 7 bases at J, with 7 bases between. Germline V lookup: CDR1 SGHTA, CDR2 FQGNSA. CDR3 length equals 13 residues.